These T cell receptor beta chains were read from a single sample in a study of T cell responses to AZD1222 COVID-19 vaccine. TCRdb's copy holds only in-frame clones and misses some; the assay was immunoSEQ multiplex PCR. The table shows tens of thousands of clones, with about 82% occurring only once. Sequencing used peripheral blood, obtained on day 0 of AZD1222 vaccination. The receptors derive from an adult in good health. Both conserved end residues are part of each CDR3. A D gene is named only where the DNA matches it firmly.

D gene	V gene	J gene	CDR3 protein
TRBD1	TRBV29-1	TRBJ2-7	CSVGQGASQYF
TRBD2	TRBV7-9	TRBJ2-3	CASSLLGASGPTTDTQYF
.	TRBV7-9	TRBJ2-3	CASSFFGGDTDTQYF
.	TRBV7-9	TRBJ2-1	CASSPDANSYNEQFF
.	TRBV3-1/TRBV3-2	TRBJ1-4	CASSQGGWAGLNEKLFF
TRBD1	TRBV6-6	TRBJ2-1	CASRDPGQQIYNEQFF
.	TRBV30	TRBJ2-3	CAWNRGDSTDTQYF
TRBD1	TRBV5-4	TRBJ1-2	CASSQGRQGNYGYTF
TRBD1	TRBV6-4	TRBJ2-7	CASRVGGQGWVCEQYF
TRBD2	TRBV4-3	TRBJ2-5	CASSQGPGTTGETQYF
.	TRBV18	TRBJ1-5	CASSLSPRAVQPQHF
.	TRBV20-1	TRBJ1-2	CSASLVAANYGYTF
.	TRBV6-1	TRBJ1-2	CASSAMGSGSFGGYTF
.	TRBV12-3/TRBV12-4	TRBJ1-4	CASTPNLGVRLFF
.	TRBV19	TRBJ2-1	CASTRASFSYNEQFF
.	TRBV27	TRBJ1-5	CASSLDEDQPQHF
.	TRBV7-9	TRBJ1-4	CASIPNLGGPDEKLFF
.	TRBV28	TRBJ2-7	CASRSLGVDNNYEQYF
TRBD2	TRBV25-1	TRBJ2-5	CASSAGGETQYF
TRBD1	TRBV5-5	TRBJ1-5	CASSPGRQGVDNQPQHF
TRBD2	TRBV4-2	TRBJ2-1	CASSQGSASGRSYNEQFF
.	TRBV7-9	TRBJ1-4	CASSPPTVGTNEKLFF
TRBD2	TRBV5-1	TRBJ2-3	CASSLEGLEGDTQYF
.	TRBV7-2	TRBJ2-5	CASSPQVGSGETQYF
.	TRBV7-2	TRBJ1-1	CASSPTVNTEAFF
TRBD2	TRBV9	TRBJ2-3	CASSSRLASTDTQYF
.	TRBV29-1	TRBJ2-3	CSVGGGSTDTQYF
.	TRBV15	TRBJ2-1	CATSRDPGSYNEQFF
TRBD2	TRBV7-6	TRBJ2-3	CASSPTSGGADTQYF
.	TRBV6-6	TRBJ2-5	CASSYLSDEETQYF
.	TRBV3-1/TRBV3-2	TRBJ2-7	CASSRAKERRTYEQYF
.	TRBV7-6	TRBJ2-7	CASSPAGISPYEQYF
TRBD2	TRBV9	TRBJ2-3	CASSVISGAPGDTQYF
TRBD1	TRBV11-2	TRBJ1-2	CASSSYRGDYGYTF
.	TRBV9	TRBJ2-5	CASSPRGAVQETQYF
.	TRBV15	TRBJ1-2	CATSRDLAANYGYTF
.	TRBV27	TRBJ2-2	CASSRAGLGGELFF
.	TRBV27	TRBJ1-4	CASRPGGGGEKLFF
.	TRBV28	TRBJ1-5	CASRGARPDNQPQHF
TRBD1	TRBV27	TRBJ1-2	CASSPDRDRDYGYTF
TRBD2	TRBV10-3	TRBJ2-3	CAISEGGLAGADTQYF
TRBD2	TRBV2	TRBJ2-3	CASSDWVRGADTQYF
TRBD1	TRBV27	TRBJ1-6	CASSPTTGVDSPLHF
.	TRBV28	TRBJ2-7	CASRQTPGAWDYEQYF
.	TRBV4-1	TRBJ2-2	CASSSIENTGELFF
.	TRBV19	TRBJ1-6	CASQDWGATRSYNSPLHF
TRBD1	TRBV5-1	TRBJ1-4	CASSLVGQGPEKLFF
.	TRBV5-4	TRBJ2-5	CASSFQQSQETQYF
TRBD2	TRBV29-1	TRBJ2-3	CSVDGRGSTDTQYF
.	TRBV7-2	TRBJ2-1	CASSLGVGSYNEQFF